The 8 T cell receptor beta chains given below trace back to one sample, sequenced in a study of T cell responses to AZD1222 COVID-19 vaccine. The assay was immunoSEQ multiplex PCR, and TCRdb's table has in-frame clones only and misses some. The table shows about 120,000 clones, with roughly 87% occurring only once. Sequences were derived from peripheral blood, sampled on day 0 of AZD1222 vaccination. These receptors were taken from an adult in good health.

This rearrangement joins TRBV3-1 (or the pseudogene TRBV3-2) to TRBJ2-3, with D possibly TRBD2 on 5 matching bases. This CDR3 comprises 16 residues. The V gene lost 5 bases and the J gene lost 0 bases, with 15 bases spanning the gap. Germline values: CDR1 LGHDT, CDR2 YNNKEL (reference sequence). Written as DNA, the CDR3 is TGTGCCAGCAGCGGCGAGGGCGGAACCAGCACAGATACGCAGTATTTT. It codes for CASSGEGGTSTDTQYF.

This sequence joins TRBV5-6 and TRBJ1-2; D gene uncertain. This CDR3 is 14 amino acids long. Germline V gene sequence: CDR1 SGHDT, CDR2 YYEEEE. V lost 1 base to trimming and J lost 5 bases, with 12 bases between them. In DNA, the CDR3 is TGTGCCAGCAGCTTGTCGGCGCAGACTTATGGCTACACCTTC. The encoded protein is CASSLSAQTYGYTF.

The CDR3 nucleotides are TGTGCCAGTGACCCCGGGACAGGGATACTAAACTATGGCTACACCTTC. It translates to CASDPGTGILNYGYTF. The chain joins TRBV19 to TRBJ1-2; 9 bases are shared with TRBD1. The CDR3 is made up of 16 amino acids. V lost 8 bases and J lost 2; bases outside the gene matches: 12. Looked up from germline, CDR1 is LNHDA and CDR2 is SQIVND (reference sequence). Using reference TRBV19 and TRBJ1-2 for the parts outside the CDR3, the full variable domain is DGGITQSPKYLFRKEGQNVTLSCEQNLNHDAMYWYRQDPGQGLRLIYYSQIVNDFQKGDIAEGYSVSREKKESFPLTVTSAQKNPTAFYLCASDPGTGILNYGYTFGSGTRLTVV.

This chain links TRBV28 with TRBJ1-5, with a possible D match to TRBD1 (6 bases). CDR1 and CDR2 from the germline V gene are MDHEN and SYDVKM. The CDR3 is 17 amino acids. The V gene lost 6 bases and the J gene lost 3 bases, with 21 bases spanning the gap. CDR3 sequence (DNA): TGTGCCAGCAGGGAACAGGGATTACGAGTCCTCAATCAGCCCCAGCATTTT. Translation: CASREQGLRVLNQPQHF.

The rearrangement joins TRBV28 to TRBJ2-7; D could derive from TRBD1 or TRBD2 (7 bases each). The CDR3 has 16 amino acids. Germline V gene lookup returns CDR1 MDHEN and CDR2 SYDVKM. V dropped 6 bases and J dropped 2 bases, with 20 bases sitting between them. The CDR3 reads CASSPGGRDHTYEQYF. In DNA form, the CDR3 reads TGTGCCAGCAGCCCAGGGGGGAGGGACCATACCTACGAGCAGTACTTC.

CDR3 in amino acids: CASSRGPGDEQYF. The CDR3 DNA reads as TGTGCCAGCAGCCGGGGGCCTGGGGACGAGCAGTACTTC. The rearrangement uses TRBV7-2 and TRBJ2-7; TRBD1 or TRBD2 may be the D gene (6 bases each). Trimming shortened V by 5 bases and J by 5 bases, and 13 bases separated the two germline ends. CDR1 and CDR2 from the germline V gene are SGHTA and FQGNSA. The CDR3 contains 13 residues.

A remark on this clone: This sample includes further DNA sequences coding for the same CDR3. The CDR3 nucleotides read TGTGCCAGCAGCTTGGGGACGCGTGGCTACACCTTC. Encoded protein: CASSLGTRGYTF. V and J are TRBV7-9 and TRBJ1-2; D perhaps matches TRBD1 (5 bases). This CDR3 region has 12 residues. Germline CDR1 is SEHNR and CDR2 is FQNEAQ (reference sequence). Trimming took off 3 bases at V and 7 bases at J, with 9 bases between the two ends.

The chain joins TRBV6-5 to TRBJ1-5; D gene uncertain. V shed 3 bases and J shed 5 bases, with 14 bases lying between them. This CDR3 has 15 residues. Germline V CDR1 and CDR2: MNHEY, SVGAGI. The CDR3 bases are TGTGCCAGCAGTTATGGCGGGAGCCGGGATCAGCCCCAGCATTTT. It is translated as CASSYGGSRDQPQHF.